Listed here are 17 T cell receptor beta chains from one sample, sequenced in a study of T cells in women clearing cervical HPV infection. Only in-frame clones appear in the TCRdb table, and some are missing; sequencing was by immunoSEQ multiplex PCR. Its clone listing holds about 20,000 clones. Material for sequencing was blood buffy coat. The receptors here all came from a woman aged 18 to 69 with a cervical HPV16 infection that either progressed to CIN3+ or cleared (not recorded which).

As for this clone: The read is 3 residues too short to cover the CDR3 end, so that end is filled in from the germline J gene. V and J are TRBV28 and TRBJ2-5; 10 bases agree with TRBD1. The CDR3 is made up of 15 amino acids. Unmatched junction bases numbered 9, after V lost 6 bases and J lost 5 bases. Germline loops: CDR1 MDHEN, CDR2 SYDVKM. The CDR3: CASSPGQGGWETQYF. The part of the CDR3 DNA that was read is TGTGCCAGCAGCCCAGGACAGGGGGGATGGGAGACC. Variable domain in full (rest from reference TRBV28 and TRBJ2-5): DVKVTQSSRYLVKRTGEKVFLECVQDMDHENMFWYRQDPGLGLRLIYFSYDVKMKEKGDIPEGYSVSREKKERFSLILESASTNQTSMYLCASSPGQGGWETQYFGPGTRLLVL.

With regard to this clone: The read is 3 residues too short to cover the CDR3 end, so that end is filled in from the germline J gene. This sequence joins TRBV19 and TRBJ2-1; TRBD2 is a possible D gene (6 bases). Per the germline V gene, CDR1 is LNHDA and CDR2 is SQIVND (reference sequence). There are 12 residues in the CDR3. Trimming stripped 5 bases from V and 7 bases from J, with 9 bases between. The part of the CDR3 DNA that was read is TGTGCCAGTAGTGGAGGGTTGAATGAG. Translating gives CASSGGLNE. The full CDR3 is CASSGGLNEQFF.

To note about this clone: The read ends 3 residues before the CDR3 terminus; that terminus is restored from the germline J gene. The chain couples TRBV5-1 to TRBJ1-1; D might be TRBD1 (5 bases). V shed 4 bases and J shed 1 base, with 14 bases lying between them. The germline V gene has CDR1 SGHRS and CDR2 YFSETQ. The CDR3 runs to 15 residues. CDR3 amino acids: CASSPSPGGNTEAFF. The covered CDR3 bases are TGCGCCAGCAGCCCCAGCCCCGGGGGGAACACTGAA.

Comment on this clone: The read stops 3 residues short of the end of the CDR3; the missing end is completed from the germline J gene. The V gene is TRBV20-1, the J gene TRBJ2-6; 9 bases are shared with TRBD1. V dropped 0 bases and J dropped 6; count of bases not matched to a gene: 12. The V gene's germline CDR1 is DFQATT and CDR2 SNEGSKA (reference sequence). The CDR3 consists of 18 residues. CDR3 DNA, as far as it was read: TGCAGTGCTAGAGATATAGGGACAGGGTTAGGAGCGGCCAACGTC. Translated: CSARDIGTGLGAANV. The CDR3 in full is CSARDIGTGLGAANVLTF.

Worth noting for this clone: With the read ending 3 residues before the CDR3 end, the germline J gene is used to fill in that end. This chain joins TRBV7-3 and TRBJ2-5, with 9 bases matching TRBD1. The germline V gene encodes CDR1 SGHTA and CDR2 FQGTGA. The CDR3 runs to 14 residues. The V and J ends lost 4 bases and 7 bases, in that order; junction bases with no gene match: 7. The part of the CDR3 DNA that was read is TGTGCCAGCAGCTCCTCACGACAGGGGGGGACC. It encodes CASSSSRQGGT. The full CDR3 reads CASSSSRQGGTQYF.

Comment on this clone: The read terminates 3 residues ahead of where the CDR3 ends, so the germline J gene completes it. V usage is TRBV7-9 and J usage is TRBJ2-3; D is possibly TRBD1 (5 bases). V lost 2 bases and J lost 2, with 11 bases in between. The CDR3 spans 15 residues. CDR1 is SEHNR and CDR2 is FQNEAQ in the germline V gene (reference sequence). CDR3 residues: CASSLTGGATDTQYF. CDR3 DNA (partial): TGTGCCAGCAGCTTAACGGGTGGGGCCACAGATACG.

Note on this clone: The read is 3 residues too short to cover the CDR3 end, so that end is filled in from the germline J gene. This chain uses TRBV6-2 or TRBV6-3 with TRBJ2-1, with D maybe TRBD1 (5 bases). Trimming pared 1 base from V and 0 bases from J, leaving 7 bases between. The CDR3 consists of 15 residues. Germline assignment: CDR1 MNHEY and CDR2 SVGEGT. The sequenced CDR3 bases are TGTGCCAGCAGTTACTGGGGCAGCTCCTACAATGAG. Amino acids: CASSYWGSSYNE. The full CDR3 protein reads CASSYWGSSYNEQFF.

The CDR3 loop is CASSLGIGGNSPLHF. The CDR3 bases that were read are TGTGCCAGCAGCTTAGGGATAGGGGGTAATTCACCC. The V and J genes are TRBV7-2 and TRBJ1-6; a possible D gene is TRBD1 (6 bases). The read terminates 3 residues ahead of where the CDR3 ends, so the germline J gene completes it. Per the germline V gene, CDR1 is SGHTA and CDR2 is FQGNSA. V shed 1 base and J shed 6 bases, with 10 bases lying between them. The CDR3 has 15 residues.

Details on this clone: The read ends 3 residues before the CDR3 terminus; that terminus is restored from the germline J gene. This sequence joins TRBV19 and TRBJ2-3, with 9 bases aligning to TRBD2. Germline CDR1 and CDR2: LNHDA and SQIVND (reference sequence). This CDR3 region has 16 residues. The V gene end was trimmed by 0 bases and the J gene end by 5 bases; junction bases not matched to a gene: 6. This chain's CDR3 is CASSIDVSGSGDTQYF. The sequenced part of the CDR3 DNA is TGTGCCAGTAGTATAGATGTTAGCGGGAGCGGAGATACG.

To note about this clone: From the germline J gene comes the end of the CDR3, since the read stops 3 residues before it. The chain recombines TRBV6-2 or TRBV6-3 with TRBJ1-4; D unclear. V lost 0 bases and J lost 6, with 5 bases in between. The CDR3 spans 13 residues. CDR1 and CDR2 from the germline V gene are MNHEY and SVGEGT. CDR3 DNA, as far as it was read: TGTGCCAGCAGTTACTCGCAGGATGAAAAA. Its protein is CASSYSQDEK. The full-length CDR3 reads as CASSYSQDEKLFF.

Remarks on this clone: The sequence runs out 3 residues before the end of the CDR3; the remainder is reconstructed from the germline J gene. The rearrangement links TRBV7-3 to TRBJ2-2, with TRBD1 matching over 8 bases. This CDR3 spans 14 amino acids. The V gene's germline CDR1 is SGHTA and CDR2 FQGTGA. The CDR3 sequence is CASSDQGAGSPLFF. The DNA read from the CDR3 is TGTGCCAGCAGCGACCAGGGGGCGGGTTCACCG.

In the case of this clone: The read terminates 3 residues ahead of where the CDR3 ends, so the germline J gene completes it. The J gene is TRBJ2-5, the V gene TRBV24-1; D is perhaps TRBD1 (5 bases). Looked up from germline, CDR1 is KGHDR and CDR2 is SFDVKD. The CDR3 totals 15 residues. V shed 3 bases and J shed 7 bases, with 17 bases lying between them. The CDR3 bases that were read are TGTGCCACCAGTGATACTGCACGGGCTCAGGGGACC. This translates into CATSDTARAQGT. The complete CDR3 protein is CATSDTARAQGTQYF.

Remarks on this clone: The read ends 3 residues early relative to the CDR3; the germline J gene fills the gap. This sequence joins TRBV10-1 and TRBJ2-5, with no clear D. Germline CDR1 reads WNHNN; CDR2 reads SYGVQD (reference sequence). The ends were cut back, 3 bases at V and 2 bases at J, with 7 bases in the middle. CDR3 length: 13 amino acids. The CDR3 reads CASSEQLQETQYF. CDR3 DNA, as far as it was read: TGCGCCAGCAGTGAACAGCTTCAAGAGACC.

Concerning this clone: The missing CDR3 end, 3 residues past where the read stops, is filled in from the germline J gene. The rearrangement uses TRBV6-2 or TRBV6-3 and TRBJ2-3, with D tentatively TRBD2 (6 bases). The CDR3 totals 16 residues. With 3 bases removed from V and 2 bases from J, the gap between germline ends came to 15 bases. Germline CDR1 is MNHEY and CDR2 is SVGEGT. The CDR3 bases that were read are TGTGCCAGCAGTTATACCGGGACTTACTACACAGATACG. It encodes CASSYTGTYYTDT. The full CDR3 reads CASSYTGTYYTDTQYF.

Worth noting for this clone: The read ends 3 residues before the CDR3 terminus; that terminus is restored from the germline J gene. The rearrangement links TRBV4-2 to TRBJ2-3, with 10 bases aligning to TRBD2. CDR1 LGHNA and CDR2 YNFKEQ come from the germline V gene. The CDR3 totals 16 residues. V was pared by 4 bases and J by 5 bases, with 9 bases of the junction left unmatched. The CDR3 DNA, read in part, is TGTGCCAGCAGCCCCCACCTAGCGGGAGATGGAGATACG. Translating it yields CASSPHLAGDGDT. The full-length CDR3 reads as CASSPHLAGDGDTQYF.

About this clone itself: The read ends 3 residues shy of where the CDR3 ends; the end is completed using the germline J gene. V usage is TRBV6-2 or TRBV6-3 and J usage is TRBJ2-5; a weak D match, TRBD2 (5 bases). The CDR3 spans 11 residues. V lost 7 bases and J 5 bases, leaving 8 bases between the germline ends. Germline V gene lookup returns CDR1 MNHEY and CDR2 SVGEGT. CDR3 sequence: CASTSGETQYF. Incomplete CDR3 DNA: TGTGCCAGCACCTCGGGGGAGACC.

Worth noting for this clone: The read halts 3 residues ahead of the CDR3 end, with the missing end drawn from the germline J gene. The V call is TRBV7-2, the J call TRBJ1-2; perhaps TRBD1 as D (5 bases). In germline, CDR1 is SGHTA, CDR2 FQGNSA. This CDR3 has 15 amino acids. The covered CDR3 bases are TGTGCCAGCAGCTTTTCGGGAGGGGAAACCTACGAC. Amino acids: CASSFSGGETYD. The whole CDR3 protein reads CASSFSGGETYDYTF.